Each of the 8 T cell receptor beta chains below was sequenced from the same sample in a study of CD8 T cells in Susac syndrome. RNA in amounts of roughly 0.45 to 1 ug was reverse transcribed with random hexamers. MiXCR, run by TCRdb on the immunoSEQ multiplex PCR reads, gives a single entry per CDR3 protein. This sample yields some 200,000 distinct CDR3 sequences, of which 95% are seen a single time; 0.085% to 0.095% belongs to the top ten. The sample comprised CD4+ T cells from PBMCs. The receptors were gathered from a human donor with multiple sclerosis.

The chain couples TRBV7-2 to TRBJ2-4; D could derive from TRBD1 or TRBD2 (5 bases each). Trimming removed 1 base from V and 8 bases from J, with 6 bases in between. The CDR3 is made up of 12 amino acids. CDR1 SGHTA and CDR2 FQGNSA come from the germline V gene. The CDR3 coding sequence is TGTGCCAGCAGCTTAGGAGGGGACATTCAGTACTTC. Its protein product is CASSLGGDIQYF.

This chain links TRBV20-1 with TRBJ2-5; tentative D call: TRBD1 (6 bases). V was shortened by 6 bases and J by 4 bases, with 12 bases between the two germline ends. The CDR3 has 12 residues. Germline loops: CDR1 DFQATT, CDR2 SNEGSKA (reference sequence). For the CDR3, the DNA is TGCAGTGCCAGACAGGTATCAGAGACCCAGTACTTC. This encodes CSARQVSETQYF.

The chain is built from TRBV11-2 and TRBJ2-1; weak D call: TRBD2 (6 bases). V lost 10 bases and J lost 9, with 19 bases in between. This CDR3 region has 13 residues. Germline CDR1 and CDR2: SGHAT and FQNNGV. The CDR3 is CATLRLGEAEQFF. The CDR3 DNA follows: TGTGCCACCTTGCGACTAGGAGAGGCTGAGCAGTTCTTC.

V gene TRBV28 combines with J gene TRBJ2-1; 10 bases are a match to TRBD1. J gave up 4 bases and V 6 bases, and 6 bases lay outside the gene matches. The germline V gene encodes CDR1 MDHEN and CDR2 SYDVKM. The CDR3 is made up of 15 amino acids. In DNA, the CDR3 is TGTGCCAGCAGACCCGACAGGGGGCCTTACAATGAGCAGTTCTTC. As protein: CASRPDRGPYNEQFF.

The chain combines TRBV15 with TRBJ1-2; D possibly corresponds to TRBD1 (5 bases). Germline values: CDR1 LNHNV, CDR2 YYDKDF (reference sequence). Trimming removed 2 bases at V and 5 bases at J, with 12 bases between. CDR3 length equals 14 residues. The CDR3 sequence: CATSRRGPAYGYTF. As DNA, the CDR3 is TGTGCCACCAGCAGAAGGGGACCCGCTTATGGCTACACCTTC.

The chain has TRBV7-2 and TRBJ2-1, with 9 bases that match TRBD2. CDR1 SGHTA and CDR2 FQGNSA come from the germline V gene. The CDR3 loop spans 13 amino acids. The V segment lost 5 bases and the J segment 6 bases; nucleotides outside the gene matches: 2. This chain's CDR3 is CASSQLAGNEQFF. The CDR3 DNA follows: TGTGCCAGCAGCCAACTAGCGGGCAATGAGCAGTTCTTC.

Here the CDR3 reads CAWSGARSSYNEQFF. In DNA form, the CDR3 reads TGTGCCTGGAGTGGTGCGCGCAGCTCCTACAATGAGCAGTTCTTC. The J gene is TRBJ2-1, the V gene TRBV30; D gene ambiguous. CDR1 and CDR2 from the germline V gene are GTSNPN and SVGIG (reference sequence). Between the trimmed V and J ends, which lost 1 base and 0 bases, there was a span of 10 bases. CDR3 size: 15 residues.

The chain is built from TRBV3-1 and TRBJ1-1; D perhaps matches TRBD1 (6 bases). The V and J ends lost 1 base and 7 bases respectively, with 16 bases between them. The CDR3 length is 15 residues. Germline-derived CDR1 and CDR2 are LGHDT and YNNKEL (reference sequence). This chain's CDR3 is CASSQGVRTDFEAFF. The CDR3 DNA is TGTGCCAGCAGCCAAGGGGTCCGGACAGACTTTGAAGCTTTCTTT.